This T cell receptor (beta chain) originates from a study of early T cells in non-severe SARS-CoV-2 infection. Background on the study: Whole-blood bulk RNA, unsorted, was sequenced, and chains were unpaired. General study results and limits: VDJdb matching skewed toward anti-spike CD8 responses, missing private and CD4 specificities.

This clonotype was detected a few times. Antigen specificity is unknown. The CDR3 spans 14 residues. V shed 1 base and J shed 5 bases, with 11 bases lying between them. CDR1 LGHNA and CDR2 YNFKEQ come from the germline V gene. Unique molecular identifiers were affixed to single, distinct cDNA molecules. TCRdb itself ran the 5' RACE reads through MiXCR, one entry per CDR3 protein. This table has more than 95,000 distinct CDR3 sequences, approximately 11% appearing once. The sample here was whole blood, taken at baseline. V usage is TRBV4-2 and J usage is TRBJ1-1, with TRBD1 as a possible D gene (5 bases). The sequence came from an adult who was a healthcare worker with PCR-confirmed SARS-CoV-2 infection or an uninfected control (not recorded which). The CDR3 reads CASSQAGGGTEAFF. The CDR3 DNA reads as TGTGCCAGCAGCCAAGCGGGGGGAGGTACTGAAGCTTTCTTT.